This note documents a single TCR beta chain sequence. If patients had autoimmune disease history or systemic immunosuppression, they were excluded. The CDR3 is 15 residues long. CDR1 is MNHEY, CDR2 SVGAGI, per germline. V dropped 3 bases and J dropped 1 base, with 10 bases sitting between them. Here immunoSEQ multiplex PCR was the method, and the copy in TCRdb shows in-frame clones only, minus some. The data show some 62,000 clones, roughly nine tenths seen once. This sample is drawn from a study of OX40 agonist ivuxolimab in advanced cancers. About the study: Dosing consisted of intravenous ivuxolimab at 0.01 to 10 mg/kg every 2 weeks. At approximately 80% male, the cohort had a mean age of 60 years, ranging from about 23 to 79.

The genes are TRBV6-5 and TRBJ1-5; D is perhaps TRBD1 (6 bases). The input for sequencing was CD4+ or CD8+ T cells sorted from blood, taken in a trial of the OX40 agonist ivuxolimab. The source is an adult with an advanced solid tumor such as melanoma, head and neck, liver or kidney cancer. The CDR3 spells CASSYQGLSNQPQHF. The CDR3 DNA sequence: TGTGCCAGCAGTTATCAGGGGTTGAGCAATCAGCCCCAGCATTTT.